This entry concerns a single T cell receptor (beta chain). The antigen remains unidentified. This entry comes from a study of tumor and adjacent non-tumor tissue in lung cancer. Study context: On average, productive TCRbeta reads reached some 4.2 million per sample. General study findings and limits: Higher tumor TCR diversity was associated with shorter survival. Normal lung showed higher cumulative top 100 clone frequency than tumor.

TCRbeta libraries were built with three rounds of nested PCR, modified from ARM-PCR. Via MiXCR, TCRdb re-called the multiplex PCR reads, giving one row per CDR3 protein. The sample includes more than 55,000 distinct CDR3 sequences, around 82% of them seen just once. The germline gives CDR1 GTSNPN, CDR2 SVGIG (reference sequence). This CDR3 has 11 residues. Trimming pared 6 bases from V and 6 bases from J, leaving 11 bases between. This sample's RNA came from whole unsorted tissue. More than 3 cm separated this lung sample from the edge of the tumor. The rearrangement joins TRBV30 to TRBJ1-2; D not certain. Sequencing was done on a sample of distant non-tumor lung tissue. The TCR comes from a man aged 60 to 75 with non-small cell lung cancer. The CDR3, as DNA: TGTGCCTGTAGTTCCGGACATGGCTACACCTTC. Residues: CACSSGHGYTF. Together with reference TRBV30 and TRBJ1-2, the CDR3 gives the full variable domain: SQTIHQWPATLVQPVGSPLSLECTVEGTSNPNLYWYRQAAGRGLQLLFYSVGIGQISSEVPQNLSASRPQDRQFILSSKKLLLSDSGFYLCACSSGHGYTFGSGTRLTVV.